The clone carrying this T cell receptor (beta chain) has only a few counts. Its target is not known. Trimming stripped 6 bases from V and 5 bases from J, with 16 bases between. The germline gives CDR1 MNHNS, CDR2 SASEGT. The CDR3 length is 14 residues. These data are taken from a study of T cell repertoires in cytomegalovirus infection. TCRdb recomputed calls from the reads with MiXCR, one row per CDR3 protein. The table shows roughly 80,000 distinct CDR3 sequences, with roughly a quarter occurring only once. The clonotype originates from a human donor in good health (CMV status not recorded). Some clones in this sample may be carry-over from other donors' samples. The source material was CD8+ T cells from cultured PBMCs, sampled from culture after CMV antigen stimulation. This chain joins TRBV6-1 and TRBJ1-1; D gene uncertain. DNA of the CDR3: TGTGCCAGCAGAACCGACACCGGTAGGACTGAAGCTTTCTTT. Translation: CASRTDTGRTEAFF.